This T cell receptor (beta chain) was observed in a study of T cell repertoires in cytomegalovirus infection. TCRdb re-called the reads through MiXCR, storing one row per CDR3 protein. The table lists about a million distinct CDR3 sequences, roughly 30% of them singletons. Points on this clonotype: Its specificity is not known.

This CDR3 is built from 13 residues. CDR1 and CDR2 from the germline V gene are PRHDT and FYEKMQ (reference sequence). V was clipped by 5 bases and J by 2 bases, with 8 bases between them. This TCR was sampled from a human donor in good health (CMV status not recorded). Some clones in this sample may be carry-over from other donors' samples. This specimen consisted of cultured CD8+ T cells from PBMCs, obtained from culture after CMV antigen stimulation. V is TRBV13 and J is TRBJ2-3; the D is unclear. The CDR3 region has the DNA TGTGCCAGCAGCATCGAGACCACAGATACGCAGTATTTT. Translation gives CASSIETTDTQYF.